This paragraph reports one TCR beta chain. The antigen remains undetermined. This specimen comes from a study of cytomegalovirus exposure and HLA in healthy donors. Study information: Early released data comprised 80 million or so unique TCRs from HLA-typed donors.

Study-wide results and caveats: Among TCR beta chains of equal frequency, HLA-associated ones were more clonally expanded in a later analysis.

V was pared by 1 base and J by 6 bases, with 15 bases between. CDR3 length: 14 amino acids. Germline V gene sequence: CDR1 GTSNPN, CDR2 SVGIG (reference sequence). This PCR relied on a set of 60 Vbeta primers and 13 Jbeta primers. Clones were sequenced by immunoSEQ multiplex PCR, and TCRdb holds only the in-frame ones, with some missing. The sample has about 93,000 clones; roughly 63% are singletons. This TCR was sampled from a boy between 10 and 17 years old in good health and CMV-seropositive. V and J are TRBV30 and TRBJ1-2, with unresolved D. The sample consisted of PBMCs. The CDR3 coding sequence is TGTGCCTGGAGTGACTTTACCCTCGGGGATGGCTACACCTTC. Protein: CAWSDFTLGDGYTF.